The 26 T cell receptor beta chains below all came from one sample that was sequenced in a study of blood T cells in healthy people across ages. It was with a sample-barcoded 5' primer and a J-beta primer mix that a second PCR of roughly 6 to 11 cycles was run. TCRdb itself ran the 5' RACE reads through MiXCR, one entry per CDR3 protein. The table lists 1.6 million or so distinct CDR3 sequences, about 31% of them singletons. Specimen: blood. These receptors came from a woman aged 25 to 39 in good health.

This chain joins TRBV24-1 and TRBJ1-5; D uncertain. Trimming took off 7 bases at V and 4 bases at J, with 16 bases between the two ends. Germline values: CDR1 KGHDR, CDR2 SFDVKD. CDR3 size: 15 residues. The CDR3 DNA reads TGTGCCACCAGGGTCTCTCTGAACCCAAATCAGCCCCAGCATTTT. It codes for CATRVSLNPNQPQHF.

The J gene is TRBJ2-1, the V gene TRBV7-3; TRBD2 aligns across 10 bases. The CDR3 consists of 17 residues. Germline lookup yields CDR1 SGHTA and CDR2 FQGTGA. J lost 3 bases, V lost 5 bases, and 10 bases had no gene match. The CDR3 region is CASSPLGAGGDYNEQFF. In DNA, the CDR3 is TGTGCCAGCAGCCCACTCGGAGCGGGAGGGGACTACAATGAGCAGTTCTTC.

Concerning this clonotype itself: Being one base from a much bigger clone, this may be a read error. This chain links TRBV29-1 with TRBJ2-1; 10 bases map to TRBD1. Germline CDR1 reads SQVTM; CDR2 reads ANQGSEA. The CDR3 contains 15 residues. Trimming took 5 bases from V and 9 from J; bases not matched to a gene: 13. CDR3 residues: CSVSGTGVVAGEQFF. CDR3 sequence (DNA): TGCAGCGTTTCCGGGACAGGGGTAGTAGCAGGTGAGCAGTTCTTC.

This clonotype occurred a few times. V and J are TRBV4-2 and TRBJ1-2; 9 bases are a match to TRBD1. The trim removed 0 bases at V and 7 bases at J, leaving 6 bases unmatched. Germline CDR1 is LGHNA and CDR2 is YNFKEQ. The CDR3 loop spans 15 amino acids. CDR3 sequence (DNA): TGTGCCAGCAGCCAAGATTTGGGACAGGGTTCTGGCTACACCTTC. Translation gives CASSQDLGQGSGYTF.

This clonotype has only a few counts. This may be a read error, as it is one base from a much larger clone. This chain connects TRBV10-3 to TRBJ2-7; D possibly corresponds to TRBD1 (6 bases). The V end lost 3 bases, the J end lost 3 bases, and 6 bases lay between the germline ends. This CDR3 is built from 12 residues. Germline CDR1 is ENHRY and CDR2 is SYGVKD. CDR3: CAISDRGYEQYF. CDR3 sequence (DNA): TGTGCCATCAGTGACAGGGGCTACGAGCAGTACTTC.

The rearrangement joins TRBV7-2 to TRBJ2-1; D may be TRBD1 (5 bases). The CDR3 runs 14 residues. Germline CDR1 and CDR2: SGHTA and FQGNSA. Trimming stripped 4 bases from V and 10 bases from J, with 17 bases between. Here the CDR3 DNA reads TGTGCCAGCAGCTCCGTCGGGCCTTACAGGGAGCAGTTCTTC. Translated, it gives CASSSVGPYREQFF.

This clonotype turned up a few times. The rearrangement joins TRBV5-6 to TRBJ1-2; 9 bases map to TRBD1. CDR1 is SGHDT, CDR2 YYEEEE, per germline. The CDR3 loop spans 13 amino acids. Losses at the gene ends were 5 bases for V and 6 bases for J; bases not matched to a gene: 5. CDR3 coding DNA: TGTGCCAGCAGGAGGACAGGGGAGGATGGCTACACCTTC. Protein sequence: CASRRTGEDGYTF.

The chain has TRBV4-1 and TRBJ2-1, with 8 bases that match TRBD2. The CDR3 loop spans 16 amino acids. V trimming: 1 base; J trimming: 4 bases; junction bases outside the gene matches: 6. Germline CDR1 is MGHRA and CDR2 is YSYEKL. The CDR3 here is CASSQVASGRYNEQFF. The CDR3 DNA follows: TGCGCCAGCAGCCAAGTAGCTAGCGGGCGATACAATGAGCAGTTCTTC.

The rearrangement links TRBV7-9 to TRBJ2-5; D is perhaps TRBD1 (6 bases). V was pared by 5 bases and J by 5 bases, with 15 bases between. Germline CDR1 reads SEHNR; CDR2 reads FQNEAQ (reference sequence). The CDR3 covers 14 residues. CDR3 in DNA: TGTGCCAGCAGCCAGGACAGTCTGGCGGAGACCCAGTACTTC. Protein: CASSQDSLAETQYF.

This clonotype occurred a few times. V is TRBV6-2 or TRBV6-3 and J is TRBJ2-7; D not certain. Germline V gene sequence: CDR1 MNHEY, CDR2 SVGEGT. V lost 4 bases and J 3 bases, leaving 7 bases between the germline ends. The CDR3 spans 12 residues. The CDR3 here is CASSSFYYEQYF. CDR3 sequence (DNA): TGTGCCAGCAGTTCTTTTTACTACGAGCAGTACTTC.

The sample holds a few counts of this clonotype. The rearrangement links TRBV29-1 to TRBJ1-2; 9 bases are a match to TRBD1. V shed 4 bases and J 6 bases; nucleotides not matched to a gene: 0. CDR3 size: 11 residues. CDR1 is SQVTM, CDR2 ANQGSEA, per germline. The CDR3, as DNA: TGCAGCGTTGGGACAGGGGATGGCTACACCTTC. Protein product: CSVGTGDGYTF.

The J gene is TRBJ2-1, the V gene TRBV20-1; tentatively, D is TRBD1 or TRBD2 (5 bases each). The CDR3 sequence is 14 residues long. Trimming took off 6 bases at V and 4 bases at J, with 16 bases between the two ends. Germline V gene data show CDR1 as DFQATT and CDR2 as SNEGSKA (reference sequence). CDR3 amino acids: CSALRGYSYNEQFF. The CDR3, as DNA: TGCAGTGCCCTCCGGGGCTATAGTTACAATGAGCAGTTCTTC.

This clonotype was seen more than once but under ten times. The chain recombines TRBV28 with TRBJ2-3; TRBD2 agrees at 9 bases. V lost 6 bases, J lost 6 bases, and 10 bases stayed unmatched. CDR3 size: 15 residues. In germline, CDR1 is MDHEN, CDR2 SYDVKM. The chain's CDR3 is CASSPRGRATDTQYF. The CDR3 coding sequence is TGTGCCAGCAGCCCCCGCGGGAGGGCCACGGATACGCAGTATTTT.

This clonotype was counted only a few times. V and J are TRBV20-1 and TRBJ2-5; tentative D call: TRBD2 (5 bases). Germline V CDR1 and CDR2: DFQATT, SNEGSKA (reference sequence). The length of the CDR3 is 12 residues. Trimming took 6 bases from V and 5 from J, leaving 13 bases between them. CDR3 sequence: CSATHRGETQYF. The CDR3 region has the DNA TGCAGTGCGACACACCGGGGTGAGACCCAGTACTTC.

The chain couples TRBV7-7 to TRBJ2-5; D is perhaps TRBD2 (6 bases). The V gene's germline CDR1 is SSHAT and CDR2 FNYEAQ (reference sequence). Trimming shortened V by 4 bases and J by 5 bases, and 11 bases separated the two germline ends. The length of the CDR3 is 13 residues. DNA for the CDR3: TGTGCCAGCAGCTACGAAGGAGGGGAGACCCAGTACTTC. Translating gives CASSYEGGETQYF.

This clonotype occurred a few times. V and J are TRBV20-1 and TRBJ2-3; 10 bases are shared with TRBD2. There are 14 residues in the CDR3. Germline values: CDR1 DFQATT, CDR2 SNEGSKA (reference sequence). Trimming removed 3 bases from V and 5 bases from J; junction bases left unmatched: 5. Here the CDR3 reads CSASPSGSQDTQYF. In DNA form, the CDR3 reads TGCAGTGCTAGTCCTAGCGGGAGTCAAGATACGCAGTATTTT.

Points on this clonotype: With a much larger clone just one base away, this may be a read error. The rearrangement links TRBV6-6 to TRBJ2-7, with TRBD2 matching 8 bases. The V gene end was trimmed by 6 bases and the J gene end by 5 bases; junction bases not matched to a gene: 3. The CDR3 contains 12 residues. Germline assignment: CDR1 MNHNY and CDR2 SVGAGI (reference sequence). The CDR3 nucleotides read TGTGCCAGCAGCGGGGGGGCCAACGAGCAGTACTTC. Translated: CASSGGANEQYF.

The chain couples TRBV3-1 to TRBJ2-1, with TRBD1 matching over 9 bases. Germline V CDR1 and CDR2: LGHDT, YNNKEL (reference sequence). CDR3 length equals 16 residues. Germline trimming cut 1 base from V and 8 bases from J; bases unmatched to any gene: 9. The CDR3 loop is CASSQGAGQGYDEQFF. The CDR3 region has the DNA TGTGCCAGCAGCCAAGGTGCGGGACAGGGTTACGATGAGCAGTTCTTC.

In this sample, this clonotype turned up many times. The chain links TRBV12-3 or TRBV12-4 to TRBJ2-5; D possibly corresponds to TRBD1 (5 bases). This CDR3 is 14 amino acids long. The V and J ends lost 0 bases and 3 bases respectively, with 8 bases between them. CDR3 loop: CASSLAPGKETQYF. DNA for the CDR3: TGTGCCAGCAGTTTAGCGCCAGGGAAAGAGACCCAGTACTTC.

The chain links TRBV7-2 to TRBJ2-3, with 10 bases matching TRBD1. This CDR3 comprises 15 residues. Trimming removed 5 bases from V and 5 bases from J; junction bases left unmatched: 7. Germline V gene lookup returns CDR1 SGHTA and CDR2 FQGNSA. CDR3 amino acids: CASSPPGQGIDTQYF. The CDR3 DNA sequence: TGTGCCAGCAGCCCTCCGGGACAGGGGATAGATACGCAGTATTTT. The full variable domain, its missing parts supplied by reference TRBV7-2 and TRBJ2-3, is GAGVSQSPSNKVTEKGKDVELRCDPISGHTALYWYRQSLGQGLEFLIYFQGNSAPDKSGLPSDRFSAERTGGSVSTLTIQRTQQEDSAVYLCASSPPGQGIDTQYFGPGTRLTVL.

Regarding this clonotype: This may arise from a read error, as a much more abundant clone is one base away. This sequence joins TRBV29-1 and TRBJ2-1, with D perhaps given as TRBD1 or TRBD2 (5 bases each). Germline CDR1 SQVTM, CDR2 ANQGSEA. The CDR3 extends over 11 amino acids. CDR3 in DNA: TGCGGCGTTGATAGGGGAGATGAGCAGTTCTTC. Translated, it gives CGVDRGDEQFF.

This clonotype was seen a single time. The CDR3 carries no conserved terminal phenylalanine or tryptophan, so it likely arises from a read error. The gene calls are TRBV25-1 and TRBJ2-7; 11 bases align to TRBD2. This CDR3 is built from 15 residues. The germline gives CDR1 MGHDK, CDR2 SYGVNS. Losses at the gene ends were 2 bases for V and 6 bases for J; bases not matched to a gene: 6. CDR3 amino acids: CASSEGRTSGSEQYC. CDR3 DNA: TGTGCCAGCAGTGAAGGTCGGACTAGCGGGTCCGAGCAGTACTGC.

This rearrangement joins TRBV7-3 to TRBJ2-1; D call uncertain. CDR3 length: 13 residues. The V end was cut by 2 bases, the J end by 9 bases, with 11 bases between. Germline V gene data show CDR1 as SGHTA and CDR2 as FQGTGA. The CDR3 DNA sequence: TGTGCCAGCAGCTTACACAGAGCCGGTGAGCAGTTCTTC. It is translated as CASSLHRAGEQFF.

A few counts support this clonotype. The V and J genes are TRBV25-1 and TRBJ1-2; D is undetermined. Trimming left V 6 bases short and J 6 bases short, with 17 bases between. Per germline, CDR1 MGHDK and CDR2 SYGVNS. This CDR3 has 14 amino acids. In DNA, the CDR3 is TGTGCCAGCAGCAAAACCGGGCCCCTCGATGGCTACACCTTC. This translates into CASSKTGPLDGYTF.

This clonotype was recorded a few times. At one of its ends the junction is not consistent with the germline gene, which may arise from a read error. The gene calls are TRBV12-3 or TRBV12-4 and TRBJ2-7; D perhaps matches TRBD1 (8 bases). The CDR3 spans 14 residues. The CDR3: CAGSTDRGGYEQYF. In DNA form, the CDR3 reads TGTGCCGGCAGCACTGACAGGGGAGGGTACGAGCAGTACTTC.

The CDR3 region is CASSPRAGQGIRYGYTF. In DNA form, the CDR3 reads TGTGCCAGCAGCCCGCGGGCGGGACAGGGTATACGCTATGGCTACACCTTC. The gene calls are TRBV7-2 and TRBJ1-2; 9 bases align to TRBD1. The V gene's germline CDR1 is SGHTA and CDR2 FQGNSA. CDR3 length: 17 residues. V shed 5 bases, J shed 4 bases, and the junction held 14 bases outside the gene matches. Using reference TRBV7-2 and TRBJ1-2 for the parts outside the CDR3, the full variable domain is GAGVSQSPSNKVTEKGKDVELRCDPISGHTALYWYRQSLGQGLEFLIYFQGNSAPDKSGLPSDRFSAERTGGSVSTLTIQRTQQEDSAVYLCASSPRAGQGIRYGYTFGSGTRLTVV.